The next 14 T cell receptor beta chains were all read from a single sample in a study of blood T cell repertoires in COVID-19. Profiling relied on immunoSEQ multiplex PCR, and the TCRdb table lists in-frame clones only, not all of them. The top ten hold more than 8.5% of the sample, which has 200,000 to 250,000 clones, 80% to 85% seen once. The material sequenced was PBMCs or T cells enriched from blood (not recorded which). These receptors all come from a woman between 45 and 60 years old with acute COVID-19.

V is TRBV6-2 or TRBV6-3 and J is TRBJ1-5, with 7 bases fitting TRBD1. The CDR3 is 15 residues long. J gave up 7 bases and V 5 bases, and 11 bases lay outside the gene matches. CDR1 is MNHEY and CDR2 is SVGEGT in the germline V gene. CDR3 loop: CASSGAQGWGQPQHF. In DNA form, the CDR3 reads TGTGCCAGCAGTGGAGCACAGGGGTGGGGGCAGCCCCAGCATTTT.

The count of this clone is one. The chain links TRBV7-8 to TRBJ1-1; D unresolved. Trimming took off 0 bases at V and 1 base at J, with 6 bases between the two ends. Germline lookup yields CDR1 SGHVS and CDR2 FQNEAQ. The CDR3 runs 14 residues. The CDR3 spells CASSLAPQNTEAFF. CDR3 sequence (DNA): TGTGCCAGCAGCTTAGCCCCACAGAACACTGAAGCTTTCTTT.

J is TRBJ2-3 and V is TRBV10-3; a possible D gene is TRBD1 (6 bases). CDR1 and CDR2 from the germline V gene are ENHRY and SYGVKD. The CDR3 is 15 amino acids. The ends were cut back, 2 bases at V and 0 bases at J, with 9 bases in the middle. The CDR3 DNA sequence: TGTGCCATCAGTGAGGGGGGCAAGAGCACAGATACGCAGTATTTT. Protein sequence: CAISEGGKSTDTQYF.

The chain couples TRBV28 to TRBJ2-1; D may be TRBD1 (6 bases). The CDR3 spans 13 residues. Between the trimmed V and J ends, which lost 5 bases and 4 bases, there was a span of 9 bases. Germline CDR1 and CDR2: MDHEN and SYDVKM. CDR3 nucleotide sequence: TGTGCCAGCAGTGGGACACCGTACAATGAGCAGTTCTTC. Amino acids: CASSGTPYNEQFF.

This clone has more than one count but fewer than ten. The genes are TRBV7-3 and TRBJ2-5, with 14 bases identical to TRBD2. The CDR3 contains 16 residues. The V and J ends lost 5 bases and 5 bases, in that order; junction bases with no gene match: 7. Germline V lookup: CDR1 SGHTA, CDR2 FQGTGA. The CDR3 loop reads CASSPGGLAGGETQYF. CDR3 coding DNA: TGTGCCAGCAGCCCTGGAGGACTAGCGGGGGGTGAGACCCAGTACTTC.

The rearrangement uses TRBV7-9 and TRBJ2-6; 7 bases line up with TRBD1. CDR1 is SEHNR, CDR2 FQNEAQ, per germline (reference sequence). V shed 5 bases, J shed 4 bases, and the junction held 8 bases outside the gene matches. This CDR3 region has 16 residues. CDR3: CASSQPGQVGANVLTF. The DNA of the CDR3 is TGTGCCAGCAGCCAGCCCGGACAGGTCGGGGCCAACGTCCTGACTTTC. Together with reference TRBV7-9 and TRBJ2-6, the CDR3 gives the full variable domain: DTGVSQNPRHKITKRGQNVTFRCDPISEHNRLYWYRQTLGQGPEFLTYFQNEAQLEKSRLLSDRFSAERPKGSFSTLEIQRTEQGDSAMYLCASSQPGQVGANVLTFGAGSRLTVL.

CDR3 residues: CASSPWYEQVNEQFF. The DNA of the CDR3 is TGCGCCAGCAGCCCTTGGTACGAACAGGTCAATGAGCAGTTCTTC. This rearrangement joins TRBV5-1 to TRBJ2-1, with D perhaps matching TRBD1 (5 bases). The CDR3 length is 15 residues. V shed 4 bases and J shed 6 bases, with 17 bases lying between them. Germline V CDR1 and CDR2: SGHRS, YFSETQ.

The chain combines TRBV7-9 with TRBJ2-5; D is undetermined. Trimming shortened V by 1 base and J by 4 bases, and 13 bases separated the two germline ends. The CDR3 has 15 residues. In germline, CDR1 is SEHNR, CDR2 FQNEAQ (reference sequence). The CDR3 spells CASSLGGPFRETQYF. CDR3 coding DNA: TGTGCCAGCAGCTTAGGAGGTCCCTTTCGAGAGACCCAGTACTTC.

The chain couples TRBV24-1 to TRBJ2-3; 9 nucleotides align to TRBD1. The CDR3 has 16 residues. Germline V gives CDR1 KGHDR, CDR2 SFDVKD. The trim removed 1 base at V and 4 bases at J, leaving 5 bases unmatched. CDR3 region: CATSDFEQGAADTQYF. CDR3 nucleotide sequence: TGTGCCACCAGTGATTTCGAACAGGGGGCGGCAGATACGCAGTATTTT.

The chain has TRBV27 and TRBJ2-7; 10 nucleotides match TRBD2. The CDR3 loop spans 17 amino acids. Germline-derived CDR1 and CDR2 are MNHEY and SMNVEV (reference sequence). Trimming removed 4 bases from V and 2 bases from J; junction bases left unmatched: 11. The CDR3 DNA is TGTGCCAGCAGTTCAAAACAGCTAGCGGGAGCCGCCTACGAGCAGTACTTC. Amino acid sequence: CASSSKQLAGAAYEQYF.

The rearrangement joins TRBV7-2 to TRBJ2-1; possibly TRBD2 for D (5 bases). The germline gives CDR1 SGHTA, CDR2 FQGNSA. V lost 7 bases and J 0 bases, leaving 13 bases between the germline ends. The CDR3 spans 15 residues. The CDR3 DNA reads TGTGCCAGCACCCCGGTTGGGAGCTCCTACAATGAGCAGTTCTTC. Its protein product is CASTPVGSSYNEQFF. The full variable domain, with the rest looked up from reference TRBV7-2 and TRBJ2-1, is GAGVSQSPSNKVTEKGKDVELRCDPISGHTALYWYRQSLGQGLEFLIYFQGNSAPDKSGLPSDRFSAERTGGSVSTLTIQRTQQEDSAVYLCASTPVGSSYNEQFFGPGTRLTVL.

The chain joins TRBV7-2 to TRBJ2-1; tentative D call: TRBD2 (8 bases). The CDR3 covers 17 residues. V was trimmed by 3 bases and J by 9 bases, leaving 24 bases between them. Germline loops: CDR1 SGHTA, CDR2 FQGNSA. CDR3 coding DNA: TGTGCCAGCAGCTTGATGGCGGCGGGACTAGGGGGCAGTGAGCAGTTCTTC. Translated, it gives CASSLMAAGLGGSEQFF.

The J gene is TRBJ2-3, the V gene TRBV28; tentative D call: TRBD1 (5 bases). Germline V gene lookup returns CDR1 MDHEN and CDR2 SYDVKM. With 5 bases removed from V and 0 bases from J, the gap between germline ends came to 12 bases. The CDR3 is made up of 15 amino acids. CDR3 loop: CASSLGQGSTDTQYF. CDR3 DNA sequence: TGTGCCAGCAGTCTCGGGCAGGGAAGCACAGATACGCAGTATTTT.

The rearrangement uses TRBV4-1 and TRBJ1-5; D uncertain. The CDR3 spans 17 residues. V dropped 0 bases and J dropped 0 bases, with 12 bases sitting between them. Germline assignment: CDR1 MGHRA and CDR2 YSYEKL. The CDR3 spells CASSQDGGPYSNQPQHF. The CDR3 bases are TGCGCCAGCAGCCAAGATGGAGGGCCTTATAGCAATCAGCCCCAGCATTTT.